Each of the 28 T cell receptor beta chains below was sequenced from the same sample in a study of T cell responses to AZD1222 COVID-19 vaccine. TCRdb keeps only in-frame clones here, not all; method: immunoSEQ multiplex PCR. This sample has around 140,000 clones; 88% occur once, and the top ten carry about 5%. The sequenced sample was peripheral blood, obtained 28 days after the second dose of the MenACWY control vaccine. Every receptor here comes from an adult who received the MenACWY meningococcal vaccine as a control.

The chain has TRBV7-3 and TRBJ2-1; 9 bases are a match to TRBD2. This CDR3 is 16 amino acids long. Germline V gene sequence: CDR1 SGHTA, CDR2 FQGTGA. The V gene end was trimmed by 5 bases and the J gene end by 3 bases; junction bases not matched to a gene: 8. The CDR3 DNA sequence: TGTGCCAGCAGCCTAGTGGCGGGAGGGGGCTACAATGAGCAGTTCTTC. Translated: CASSLVAGGGYNEQFF.

The J gene is TRBJ1-1, the V gene TRBV6-5; D might be TRBD1 (6 bases). The length of the CDR3 is 13 residues. V lost 10 bases, J lost 4 bases, and 16 bases lay in between. Per the germline V gene, CDR1 is MNHEY and CDR2 is SVGAGI. CDR3 in amino acids: CATRRGAFTEAFF. DNA of the CDR3: TGTGCCACCCGGCGGGGGGCCTTCACTGAAGCTTTCTTT.

The chain recombines TRBV24-1 with TRBJ2-1; D may be TRBD1 (5 bases). This CDR3 comprises 13 residues. The V and J ends lost 2 bases and 9 bases respectively, with 10 bases between them. Germline values: CDR1 KGHDR, CDR2 SFDVKD. The CDR3 loop reads CATSDWTTGEQFF. CDR3 nucleotides: TGTGCCACCAGTGATTGGACAACGGGTGAGCAGTTCTTC.

This chain uses TRBV9 with TRBJ1-4, with no clear D. Germline-derived CDR1 and CDR2 are SGDLS and YYNGEE. The V gene lost 4 bases and the J gene lost 7 bases, with 11 bases spanning the gap. This CDR3 contains 13 residues. CDR3 loop: CASSTRAGEKLFF. Written as DNA, the CDR3 is TGTGCCAGCAGCACCCGCGCCGGTGAAAAACTGTTTTTT.

This chain links TRBV4-1 with TRBJ1-5, with 7 bases that match TRBD1. The CDR3 is made up of 16 amino acids. V lost 3 bases to trimming and J lost 0 bases; unmatched junction nucleotides: 5. The germline V gene has CDR1 MGHRA and CDR2 YSYEKL. In nucleotides, the CDR3 is TGCGCCAGCAGCCACACAGACAGGGATAGCAATCAGCCCCAGCATTTT. Its translation is CASSHTDRDSNQPQHF.

This chain connects TRBV9 to TRBJ1-1, with D possibly being TRBD1 (5 bases). The germline V gene encodes CDR1 SGDLS and CDR2 YYNGEE. V gave up 0 bases and J gave up 10 bases, with 13 bases separating them. The CDR3 is made up of 13 amino acids. Written as DNA, the CDR3 is TGTGCCAGCAGCGTAGAGTTTGCAGGGCGAGCTTTCTTT. Protein: CASSVEFAGRAFF.

CDR3 protein: CASSLIPSYEQYF. Here the CDR3 DNA reads TGTGCCAGCAGCTTAATCCCCTCCTACGAGCAGTACTTC. The chain couples TRBV7-9 to TRBJ2-7, with D unclear. The CDR3 spans 13 residues. Germline V CDR1 and CDR2: SEHNR, FQNEAQ (reference sequence). Trimming shortened V by 2 bases and J by 0 bases, and 5 bases separated the two germline ends. The complete variable domain, with remaining parts taken from reference TRBV7-9 and TRBJ2-7, reads DTGVSQNPRHKITKRGQNVTFRCDPISEHNRLYWYRQTLGQGPEFLTYFQNEAQLEKSRLLSDRFSAERPKGSFSTLEIQRTEQGDSAMYLCASSLIPSYEQYFGPGTRLTVT.

The chain combines TRBV6-5 with TRBJ1-2; TRBD1 aligns across 9 bases. Trimming at V came to 1 base and at J to 4 bases, leaving 7 bases not matched to a gene. In germline, CDR1 is MNHEY, CDR2 SVGAGI. CDR3 size: 16 residues. DNA for the CDR3: TGTGCCAGCAGTTACTTCCGGACAGGGGTGGGCTATGGCTACACCTTC. It yields the protein CASSYFRTGVGYGYTF.

The CDR3 DNA reads as TGCGCCAGCAGCCAAGCGACCGCCCGCAATCAGCCCCAGCATTTT. Translated: CASSQATARNQPQHF. The J gene is TRBJ1-5, the V gene TRBV4-1; D remains unclear. The V gene's germline CDR1 is MGHRA and CDR2 YSYEKL. Trimming removed 1 base from V and 2 bases from J, with 9 bases in between. The CDR3 runs to 15 residues.

The chain links TRBV6-5 to TRBJ2-7, with 7 bases lining up with TRBD1. Germline CDR1 reads MNHEY; CDR2 reads SVGAGI. Trimming cost V 4 bases and J 3 bases; bases outside gene matches: 3. This CDR3 contains 13 residues. DNA for the CDR3: TGTGCCAGCAGTTTTGCAGGGGGCTACGAGCAGTACTTC. This translates into CASSFAGGYEQYF.

The gene calls are TRBV10-3 and TRBJ1-2; no firm D call. V dropped 10 bases and J dropped 2 bases, with 11 bases sitting between them. The CDR3 is 12 residues long. The germline gives CDR1 ENHRY, CDR2 SYGVKD. CDR3 sequence reads: CATLRPNYGYTF. CDR3 bases: TGTGCCACTCTAAGGCCGAACTATGGCTACACCTTC.

The J gene is TRBJ1-2, the V gene TRBV21-1. TRBV21-1 counts as a pseudogene. The CDR3 spans 10 residues. Written as DNA, the CDR3 is TGTGCCAGCGGTACCTATGGCTACACCTTC. Protein: CASGTYGYTF.

V gene TRBV5-5 combines with J gene TRBJ2-5; the D is unclear. This CDR3 has 13 amino acids. The V and J ends lost 0 bases and 2 bases respectively, with 5 bases between them. Per the germline V gene, CDR1 is SGHKS and CDR2 is YYEKEE (reference sequence). This CDR3 reads CASSLGAQETQYF. CDR3 coding DNA: TGTGCCAGCAGCTTGGGGGCTCAAGAGACCCAGTACTTC.

The chain recombines TRBV9 with TRBJ2-2, with D tentatively TRBD1 or TRBD2 (5 bases each). CDR3 length: 18 amino acids. The germline gives CDR1 SGDLS, CDR2 YYNGEE. Trimming shortened V by 0 bases and J by 0 bases, and 15 bases separated the two germline ends. CDR3 region: CASSVAPPGTANTGELFF. CDR3 DNA sequence: TGTGCCAGCAGCGTAGCCCCTCCCGGGACGGCGAACACCGGGGAGCTGTTTTTT.

A few counts support this clone. The chain uses TRBV7-9 and TRBJ2-5; D unresolved. The CDR3 runs to 13 residues. Between the trimmed V and J ends, which lost 2 bases and 3 bases, there was a span of 7 bases. The germline CDR1 and CDR2 sequences are SEHNR and FQNEAQ (reference sequence). The CDR3 coding sequence is TGTGCCAGCAGCTTATATGGGGAAGAGACCCAGTACTTC. It yields the protein CASSLYGEETQYF.

CDR3 DNA: TGCGCCAGCAGCTTACCCCCCCCACAGGGGAACACTGAAGCTTTCTTT. This encodes CASSLPPPQGNTEAFF. The rearrangement joins TRBV5-1 to TRBJ1-1, with D maybe TRBD1 (6 bases). The CDR3 loop spans 16 amino acids. Trimming cost V 2 bases and J 1 base, with 15 bases left between them. Germline values: CDR1 SGHRS, CDR2 YFSETQ.

J is TRBJ2-7 and V is TRBV5-6; D is possibly TRBD1 (7 bases). Germline assignment: CDR1 SGHDT and CDR2 YYEEEE. The CDR3 has 15 amino acids. V lost 4 bases to trimming and J lost 1 base, with 15 bases between them. This CDR3 reads CASSTPQGGSYEQYF. DNA for the CDR3: TGTGCCAGCAGCACCCCCCAGGGGGGATCCTACGAGCAGTACTTC.

The rearrangement links TRBV9 to TRBJ2-1; 7 bases are shared with TRBD1. V was clipped by 0 bases and J by 7 bases; unmatched bases: 10. This CDR3 comprises 16 residues. Germline V gene sequence: CDR1 SGDLS, CDR2 YYNGEE. CDR3 nucleotide sequence: TGTGCCAGCAGCGTAGTTGGATATACAGGGGTGAATGAGCAGTTCTTC. Residues: CASSVVGYTGVNEQFF.

This clone was recorded only once. As DNA, the CDR3 is TGTGCCAGTGGAGTGTCTCTGTGGGATACGCAGTATTTT. Residues: CASGVSLWDTQYF. This chain connects TRBV19 to TRBJ2-3; D is unclear. The V and J ends lost 8 bases and 6 bases respectively, with 15 bases between them. CDR1 LNHDA and CDR2 SQIVND come from the germline V gene (reference sequence). This CDR3 is 13 amino acids long. Full variable domain (remainder filled in from reference TRBV19 and TRBJ2-3): DGGITQSPKYLFRKEGQNVTLSCEQNLNHDAMYWYRQDPGQGLRLIYYSQIVNDFQKGDIAEGYSVSREKKESFPLTVTSAQKNPTAFYLCASGVSLWDTQYFGPGTRLTVL.

The V gene is TRBV4-3, the J gene TRBJ1-1; D ambiguous. CDR1 and CDR2 (germline): LGHNA, YSLEER. CDR3 length: 15 residues. The V end was cut by 7 bases, the J end by 1 base, with 16 bases between. CDR3 protein: CASNIQKTGNTEAFF. The CDR3 DNA follows: TGCGCCAGCAACATACAAAAGACGGGGAACACTGAAGCTTTCTTT.

The rearrangement links TRBV11-2 to TRBJ2-5; no clear D gene. Germline CDR1 SGHAT, CDR2 FQNNGV. V lost 5 bases and J lost 3, with 4 bases in between. The CDR3 covers 11 residues. As DNA, the CDR3 is TGTGCCAGCAGCCCGGAAGAGACCCAGTACTTC. Translated, it gives CASSPEETQYF.

The V and J genes are TRBV4-2 and TRBJ1-3; D is undetermined. With 0 bases removed from V and 0 bases from J, the gap between germline ends came to 6 bases. The CDR3 runs to 15 residues. From germline, CDR1 is LGHNA and CDR2 YNFKEQ. In DNA, the CDR3 is TGTGCCAGCAGCCAAGACCGGGTCTCTGGAAACACCATATATTTT. Translation: CASSQDRVSGNTIYF.

The table lists this clone with a count of one. The J gene is TRBJ2-7, the V gene TRBV5-1; D is ambiguous. V lost 1 base, J lost 0 bases, and 5 bases lay in between. Per the germline V gene, CDR1 is SGHRS and CDR2 is YFSETQ. The CDR3 consists of 13 residues. The CDR3 sequence is CASSLSYSYEQYF. In DNA form, the CDR3 reads TGCGCCAGCAGCTTGTCTTACTCCTACGAGCAGTACTTC.

V is TRBV6-4 and J is TRBJ2-7; perhaps TRBD1 as D (7 bases). The CDR3 is 13 residues long. The germline gives CDR1 MRHNA, CDR2 SNTAGT. V lost 6 bases, J lost 7 bases, and 16 bases lay in between. The CDR3: CASSSTSGGEQYF. For the CDR3, the DNA is TGTGCCAGCAGCTCGACCTCAGGGGGGGAGCAGTACTTC.

The rearrangement links TRBV4-2 to TRBJ2-2, with D unclear. From germline, CDR1 is LGHNA and CDR2 YNFKEQ. The CDR3 contains 15 residues. V gave up 0 bases and J gave up 7 bases, with 12 bases separating them. The CDR3: CASSQDQWVGGELFF. CDR3 DNA: TGTGCCAGCAGCCAAGATCAATGGGTCGGCGGGGAGCTGTTTTTT.

This chain joins TRBV5-1 and TRBJ2-5, with TRBD1 identical over 7 bases. The CDR3 consists of 15 residues. The ends lost 4 bases at V and 4 bases at J; junction bases unmatched: 10. CDR1 is SGHRS, CDR2 YFSETQ, per germline. In nucleotides, the CDR3 is TGCGCCAGCAGCCCGGGACAGTCCCTGGGAGAGACCCAGTACTTC. Amino acid sequence: CASSPGQSLGETQYF.

This rearrangement joins TRBV30 to TRBJ1-2, with a tentative D call TRBD1 (5 bases). Germline V lookup: CDR1 GTSNPN, CDR2 SVGIG (reference sequence). There are 13 residues in the CDR3. The V gene lost 5 bases and the J gene lost 9 bases, with 19 bases spanning the gap. The CDR3 here is CAWAESGRGCYTF. The CDR3, as DNA: TGTGCCTGGGCGGAGTCAGGGAGAGGATGCTACACCTTC.

This chain uses TRBV7-9 with TRBJ2-7; 9 bases are shared with TRBD2. CDR1 is SEHNR, CDR2 FQNEAQ, per germline (reference sequence). The CDR3 contains 14 residues. J lost 2 bases, V lost 5 bases, and 4 bases had no gene match. In DNA form, the CDR3 reads TGTGCCAGCAGCGTTAGCGGGGGAACCTACGAGCAGTACTTC. It is translated as CASSVSGGTYEQYF.